Following are 22 T cell receptor beta chains from one sample sequenced in a study of T-cell reconstitution after alpha-beta-depleted transplantation in children. Unique molecular identifiers were incorporated during preparation of the TCRbeta library. TCRdb analysed the PCR reads with MiXCR anew, one entry per CDR3 protein. The repertoire holds more than 400,000 distinct CDR3 sequences, about an eighth seen once, with about 15% in the top ten. The sequencing here drew on PBMCs, mostly from graft donor cells, taken 180 days after TCRalphabeta/CD19-depleted stem cell transplant. Receptors were obtained from a female patient between 2 and 15 years old who had a stem cell transplant for aplastic anemia, so the T cells may come from the graft donor.

This clonotype was detected ten times or more. This rearrangement joins TRBV21-1 to TRBJ2-7; the table gives TRBD1 as D, unverified against the DNA. TRBV21-1 is reported as a pseudogene. The CDR3 extends over 12 amino acids. The CDR3 reads CASSGQGVQQYV. The DNA of the CDR3 is TGTGCCAGCAGCGGACAGGGGGTGCAGCAGTACGTC.

In this sample, this clonotype turned up many times. This chain connects TRBV7-2 to TRBJ1-5, with 8 nucleotides matching TRBD1. Germline CDR1 is SGHTA and CDR2 is FQGNSA. J gave up 11 bases and V 4 bases, and 16 bases lay outside the gene matches. This CDR3 comprises 16 residues. The CDR3 is CASSSVGGQDVKAQHF. CDR3 nucleotide sequence: TGTGCCAGCAGCTCTGTTGGGGGACAGGACGTTAAGGCCCAGCATTTT.

The genes are TRBV4-3 and TRBJ2-3; TRBD2 is a possible D gene (6 bases). Germline loops: CDR1 LGHNA, CDR2 YSLEER. This CDR3 comprises 15 residues. V lost 0 bases to trimming and J lost 4 bases, with 11 bases between them. The CDR3 loop reads CASSQEEGIADTQYF. CDR3 DNA sequence: TGCGCCAGCAGCCAAGAGGAGGGGATTGCAGATACGCAGTATTTT.

The chain employs TRBV6-2 or TRBV6-3 and TRBJ2-1; no reliable D call. Per germline, CDR1 MNHEY and CDR2 SVGEGT. The CDR3 is made up of 17 amino acids. Deletions cut 3 bases from V and 7 bases from J, with 22 bases between. The DNA for the CDR3 is TGTGCCAGCAGTTATTTCCAAAGTTCGGTTGGCCCTAATGAGCAGTTCTTC. Residues: CASSYFQSSVGPNEQFF.

The rearrangement uses TRBV12-3 or TRBV12-4 and TRBJ2-1; D may correspond to TRBD1 or TRBD2 (5 bases each). This CDR3 comprises 12 residues. Trimming took 6 bases from V and 9 from J, leaving 12 bases between them. This CDR3 reads CASRPGTSEQFF. Written as DNA, the CDR3 is TGTGCCAGCAGACCCGGGACGAGTGAGCAGTTCTTC.

The chain's CDR3 is CASSLGDRAGYTF. As DNA, the CDR3 is TGTGCCAGCAGTTTGGGGGACAGGGCTGGCTACACCTTC. V and J are TRBV28 and TRBJ1-2; 9 nucleotides align to TRBD1. The CDR3 runs to 13 residues. Trimming removed 3 bases from V and 7 bases from J; junction bases left unmatched: 3. Germline loops: CDR1 MDHEN, CDR2 SYDVKM.

This clonotype was detected only a few times. V usage is TRBV7-8 and J usage is TRBJ2-5, with D possibly matching TRBD2 (6 bases). V dropped 5 bases and J dropped 5 bases, with 12 bases sitting between them. Germline CDR1 reads SGHVS; CDR2 reads FQNEAQ. The CDR3 has 13 amino acids. The chain's CDR3 is CASSVRLGETQYF. In DNA form, the CDR3 reads TGTGCCAGCAGCGTGCGACTAGGGGAGACCCAGTACTTC.

The chain links TRBV5-1 to TRBJ2-7; 13 positions agree with TRBD2. CDR3 length: 17 amino acids. The junction had 15 bases not matched to a gene; V was cut back by 4 bases and J by 8 bases. Germline values: CDR1 SGHRS, CDR2 YFSETQ. In nucleotides, the CDR3 is TGCGCCAGCAGCGAGGCCACACGGACTAGCGGGAGAGGGAAGCAGTACTTC. Its translation: CASSEATRTSGRGKQYF.

The genes are TRBV25-1 and TRBJ2-1; no firm D call. CDR3 length: 13 amino acids. Trimming left V 4 bases short and J 9 bases short, with 13 bases between. Germline CDR1 MGHDK, CDR2 SYGVNS. CDR3 nucleotides: TGTGCCAGCAGTGTTTCTTCGGGTTGTGAGCAGTTCTTC. Protein sequence: CASSVSSGCEQFF.

This clonotype was counted only a few times. V is TRBV24-1 and J is TRBJ2-2; TRBD2 might be the D (6 bases). Germline values: CDR1 KGHDR, CDR2 SFDVKD. The V gene lost 4 bases and the J gene lost 2 bases, with 13 bases spanning the gap. This CDR3 has 16 amino acids. The chain's CDR3 is CATSDPGTLNTGELFF. The CDR3 DNA reads TGTGCCACCAGTGACCCCGGGACTCTTAACACCGGGGAGCTGTTTTTT.

This clonotype was observed a handful of times. This chain uses TRBV7-9 with TRBJ1-2; tentative D call: TRBD1 (6 bases). CDR1 and CDR2 (germline): SEHNR, FQNEAQ (reference sequence). The CDR3 spans 13 residues. V dropped 6 bases and J dropped 7 bases, with 15 bases sitting between them. CDR3 residues: CASRPGRGLGYTF. CDR3 bases: TGTGCCAGCAGACCCGGCAGGGGACTTGGCTACACCTTC.

V and J are TRBV12-3 or TRBV12-4 and TRBJ2-6; D gene unclear. This CDR3 region has 16 residues. V was cut by 5 bases and J by 0 bases, with 11 bases left in between. In DNA form, the CDR3 reads TGTGCCAGCAGTAAGGACGGTCTCTCTGGGGCCAACGTCCTGACTTTC. Translation: CASSKDGLSGANVLTF.

This clonotype has only a few counts. J is TRBJ2-5 and V is TRBV10-2; D gene uncertain. V lost 1 base and J lost 2, with 14 bases in between. Germline CDR1 is WSHSY and CDR2 is SAAADI. The CDR3 runs to 16 residues. The DNA of the CDR3 is TGCGCCAGCAGTGAGTGGCTCCGGACGGCACAAGAGACCCAGTACTTC. Translating it yields CASSEWLRTAQETQYF.

This clonotype was counted a few times. V and J are TRBV3-1 and TRBJ1-1; D not resolved. Germline V gives CDR1 LGHDT, CDR2 YNNKEL (reference sequence). CDR3 length equals 12 residues. The V end was cut by 1 base, the J end by 4 bases, with 4 bases between. The CDR3 DNA sequence: TGTGCCAGCAGCCAAGGGGCCACTGAAGCTTTCTTT. Amino acid sequence: CASSQGATEAFF.

This clonotype was recorded a few times. This CDR3 is CASSEGSPVEAFF. The DNA for the CDR3 is TGTGCCAGCAGTGAAGGGTCGCCCGTGGAAGCTTTCTTT. This chain connects TRBV2 to TRBJ1-1; D not certain. V shed 1 base and J shed 8 bases, with 11 bases lying between them. Germline V gives CDR1 SNHLY, CDR2 FYNNEI. This CDR3 spans 13 amino acids.

In this sample, this clonotype turned up a few times. The chain joins TRBV4-1 to TRBJ1-4; D is unresolved. Germline-derived CDR1 and CDR2 are MGHRA and YSYEKL. Trimming stripped 1 base from V and 4 bases from J, with 10 bases between. The CDR3 is 15 residues long. CDR3 in DNA: TGCGCCAGCAGCCAAGGCTTCTGGGATAATGAAAAACTGTTTTTT. Translation: CASSQGFWDNEKLFF.

This clonotype was seen only a few times. The rearrangement joins TRBV20-1 to TRBJ2-1; no definite D call. The germline gives CDR1 DFQATT, CDR2 SNEGSKA (reference sequence). The CDR3 runs 15 residues. V was trimmed by 0 bases and J by 0 bases, leaving 9 bases between them. CDR3 nucleotide sequence: TGCAGTGCTAGAGATCCGAAACTCTCCTACAATGAGCAGTTCTTC. It specifies CSARDPKLSYNEQFF.

The rearrangement uses TRBV4-1 and TRBJ2-6, with 7 bases lining up with TRBD2. The CDR3 has 19 residues. Germline-derived CDR1 and CDR2 are MGHRA and YSYEKL. Losses at the gene ends were 4 bases for V and 1 base for J; bases not matched to a gene: 13. The CDR3 loop is CASSLPGGILPSGANVLTF. As DNA, the CDR3 is TGCGCCAGCAGCCTCCCCGGGGGGATCCTGCCGTCTGGGGCCAACGTCCTGACTTTC.

This clonotype was detected only a few times. V gene TRBV15 combines with J gene TRBJ2-5; 7 positions match TRBD2. The CDR3 length is 14 residues. J lost 4 bases, V lost 1 base, and 3 bases had no gene match. Germline-derived CDR1 and CDR2 are LNHNV and YYDKDF (reference sequence). The CDR3 DNA reads as TGTGCCACCAGCAGAGCGGGCGGGGGAGAGACCCAGTACTTC. Its translation: CATSRAGGGETQYF.

Only a few counts were recorded for this clonotype. This chain joins TRBV14 and TRBJ2-1, with D perhaps matching TRBD1 or TRBD2 (5 bases each). The CDR3 is 18 amino acids. Germline V lookup: CDR1 SGHDN, CDR2 FVKESK. V was clipped by 2 bases and J by 1 base, with 18 bases between them. CDR3 loop: CASSQNPTGTGSYNEQFF. CDR3 nucleotide sequence: TGTGCCAGCAGCCAAAATCCTACCGGGACGGGTTCCTACAATGAGCAGTTCTTC.

This clonotype turned up a few times. The genes are TRBV27 and TRBJ1-1; D unclear. CDR3 length equals 11 residues. V lost 4 bases and J 9 bases, leaving 9 bases between the germline ends. Germline V gene sequence: CDR1 MNHEY, CDR2 SMNVEV (reference sequence). The CDR3 is CASSSNQKAFF. In nucleotides, the CDR3 is TGTGCCAGCAGTTCAAACCAGAAAGCTTTCTTT.

The V gene is TRBV28, the J gene TRBJ1-5; D remains ambiguous. The CDR3 covers 16 residues. With 7 bases removed from V and 0 bases from J, the gap between germline ends came to 16 bases. Looked up from germline, CDR1 is MDHEN and CDR2 is SYDVKM. In DNA, the CDR3 is TGTGCCAGCACCTCTGATCATACGGGTAGCAATCAGCCCCAGCATTTT. Translated: CASTSDHTGSNQPQHF.